The clone carrying this TCR beta chain was observed a handful of times. The antigen remains unidentified. The sample belongs to a study of T-cell reconstitution after alpha-beta-depleted transplantation in children. The V gene's germline CDR1 is LGHDT and CDR2 YNNKEL (reference sequence). The V and J ends lost 5 bases and 6 bases respectively, with 9 bases between them. This CDR3 is 12 amino acids long. During its preparation, the TCRbeta library received unique molecular identifiers. Via MiXCR, TCRdb re-called the PCR reads, giving one row per CDR3 protein. The table records roughly 790,000 distinct CDR3 sequences, 16% of them present only once. Findings of the study overall: About two months after transplant, alpha-beta T cells reportedly came from several hundred expanded graft clones. Surviving recipient T cells and thymic progenitors accounted for the high day-60 TCRbeta diversity observed in some patients. Diversity and T-cell counts at one year after transplant derived mostly from new T cells.

The chain has TRBV3-1 and TRBJ2-3; D remains unclear. The sequencing used PBMCs, mostly from graft donor cells, collected 360 days after TCRalphabeta/CD19-depleted stem cell transplant. The receptor was isolated from a male patient between 10 and 17 years old who had a stem cell transplant for acute lymphoblastic leukemia, so the T cells may come from the graft donor. CDR3 residues: CASSSIGDTQYF. The DNA for the CDR3 is TGTGCCAGCAGCTCGATAGGCGATACGCAGTATTTT.